The clone carrying this T cell receptor (beta chain) registers medium-sized (0.01 to 0.1%) by frequency. Its cognate antigen is unknown. Some 34,000 genome equivalents of blood DNA were amplified for TRB. The data belong to a study of T cell clusters in autoimmune cytopenias. TRB was amplified by touch-down multiplex PCR, primer pools A and B combined. TCRdb re-called the multiplex PCR reads and gives one entry per CDR3 protein, without DNA. This table lists fewer than 3,500 distinct CDR3 sequences. Points from the study as a whole: TRB repertoire shifts in secondary cytopenia and chronic lymphocytic leukemia mostly reflected lymphoma, not autoimmunity. Primary autoimmune cytopenia patients seemingly lacked the physiological T cell clusters found in healthy donors.

The CDR3 is made up of 15 amino acids. From germline, CDR1 is MNHEY and CDR2 SVGEGT. The chain carries TRBV6-2 or TRBV6-3 and TRBJ2-7; no DNA is available, so the TRBD1 call from TCRdb remains unchecked. This TCR came from a human donor with an autoimmune cytopenia or autoimmune hepatitis (not recorded which). What was sequenced was peripheral blood. The CDR3 sequence: CASSLGQGARNEQYF.